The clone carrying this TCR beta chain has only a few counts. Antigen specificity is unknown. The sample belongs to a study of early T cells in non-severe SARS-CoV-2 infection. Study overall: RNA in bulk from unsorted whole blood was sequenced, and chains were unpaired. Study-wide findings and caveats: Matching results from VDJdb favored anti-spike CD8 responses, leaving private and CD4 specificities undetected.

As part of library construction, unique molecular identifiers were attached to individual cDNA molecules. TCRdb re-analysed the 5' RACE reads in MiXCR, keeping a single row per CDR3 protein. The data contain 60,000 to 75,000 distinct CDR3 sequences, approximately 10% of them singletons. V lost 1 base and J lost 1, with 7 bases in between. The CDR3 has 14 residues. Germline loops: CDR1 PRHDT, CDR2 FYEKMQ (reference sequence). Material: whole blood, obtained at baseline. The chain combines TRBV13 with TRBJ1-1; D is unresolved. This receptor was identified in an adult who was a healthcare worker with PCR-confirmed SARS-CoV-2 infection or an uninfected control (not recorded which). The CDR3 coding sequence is TGTGCCAGCAGCTTAGTCCGATCGAACACTGAAGCTTTCTTT. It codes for CASSLVRSNTEAFF. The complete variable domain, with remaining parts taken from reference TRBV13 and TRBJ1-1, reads AAGVIQSPRHLIKEKRETATLKCYPIPRHDTVYWYQQGPGQDPQFLISFYEKMQSDKGSIPDRFSAQQFSDYHSELNMSSLELGDSALYFCASSLVRSNTEAFFGQGTRLTVV.